This TCR beta chain was sequenced during a study of cytomegalovirus exposure and HLA in healthy donors (dated by TCRdb to 2016 to 2017). Regarding the research as a whole: A later analysis indicated that the roughly 130 validation repertoires were generated on the platform also employed for the 700 or so repertoires of the first cohort. The study was designed to test whether signatures of past pathogen exposure could be identified by cataloging public T cell receptors. In addition to the first cohort of hundreds of subjects, a separate validation cohort of approximately 130 different subjects was used. To predict cytomegalovirus infection status, the study combined high-throughput TCR immunosequencing, statistical association of individual TCRs with disease status, and machine learning.

General conclusions and limits of the study: While some public TCRs were present in many individuals, most TCR sequences turned up only very rarely across donors. Subsequent analysis determined that TCRs grouped into clusters in the first cohort also showed a tendency toward co-occurrence across the roughly 110 validation repertoires, and 94% of cluster scores exceeded 0. A total of around 150 TCR beta chains were listed by the study as associated with cytomegalovirus. In both the original and validation cohorts, the classifier was reported to diagnose cytomegalovirus status with high specificity and sensitivity. The authors suggested that the approach could potentially be generalized to other disease states and immunological phenotypes. A later analysis had no HLA typing for the validation cohort, so co-occurrence there was scored across all 130 or so repertoires. In vitro tests confirmed that three of the cytomegalovirus-associated TCR beta chains recognize cytomegalovirus antigens.

Worth noting for this clone: It has no known antigen specificity. Base qualities are not at hand, and no much larger clone is one base apart.

V is cut by 5 bases and J by 2 bases, and the space between the germline ends is 10 bases. CDR1 and CDR2, per the germline V gene (reference sequence), are MNHEY and SMNVEV. From cysteine to phenylalanine, the CDR3 is 13 amino acids long. Just CDR3 DNA is preserved here, 39 bases in frame from base 1. The library was prepared using the immunoSEQ multiplex PCR assay. The published analysis was carried out like this. A statistical classification framework was built to diagnose cytomegalovirus status from the catalog of TCR beta chain sequences. TCRdb's version of the immuneACCESS table is confined to in-frame rearrangements and falls short of the full clone set. An unresolved V gene accounts for under half of the shortfall where checked; the remainder is of unknown origin. V and J calls and clone size are given by that table; D and trimming were obtained from the DNA. Counted in this sample were roughly 120,000 clones; 88% of them appeared once. The ten largest clones represent about 4.4% of the sample.

The donors belonged to the validation cohort of around 110 subjects, which was separate from the roughly 700-subject first cohort. This clonotype was obtained from a man aged 18-30 years in good health and CMV-seropositive. Sample: PBMCs. The sequence links TRBV27 to TRBJ2-7; TRBD1 is a weak D gene call, 5 bases matching. The DNA sequence is given as TGTGCCAGCAGTGCCAGGGCGCCCTACGAGCAGTACTTC. This codes for CASSARAPYEQYF.